What follows describes a single TCR beta chain. Its antigen is unidentified. This CDR3 is 15 amino acids long. V lost 8 bases, J lost 0 bases, and 15 bases lay in between. The germline V gene encodes CDR1 SNHLY and CDR2 FYNNEI. The data were taken from a study of T cell repertoires in cytomegalovirus infection. Study overall: A matching HLA type, together with CMV infection, was signaled by public TCR beta signatures.

TCRdb itself ran the reads through MiXCR, one entry per CDR3 protein. The sample yields some 600,000 distinct CDR3 sequences, less than 25% seen once. General study findings and limits: Clonotypes of TCR beta that were HLA-C-restricted and CMV-specific dominated the ex vivo response.

This TCR derives from a human donor in good health (CMV status not recorded). Some clones in this sample may be carry-over from other donors' samples. The rearrangement links TRBV2 to TRBJ2-3; a possible D gene is TRBD1 (6 bases). The specimen was CD8+ T cells from PBMCs. The CDR3 sequence is CASEGTTISTDTQYF. The CDR3 region has the DNA TGTGCCAGCGAAGGGACAACCATTAGCACAGATACGCAGTATTTT.